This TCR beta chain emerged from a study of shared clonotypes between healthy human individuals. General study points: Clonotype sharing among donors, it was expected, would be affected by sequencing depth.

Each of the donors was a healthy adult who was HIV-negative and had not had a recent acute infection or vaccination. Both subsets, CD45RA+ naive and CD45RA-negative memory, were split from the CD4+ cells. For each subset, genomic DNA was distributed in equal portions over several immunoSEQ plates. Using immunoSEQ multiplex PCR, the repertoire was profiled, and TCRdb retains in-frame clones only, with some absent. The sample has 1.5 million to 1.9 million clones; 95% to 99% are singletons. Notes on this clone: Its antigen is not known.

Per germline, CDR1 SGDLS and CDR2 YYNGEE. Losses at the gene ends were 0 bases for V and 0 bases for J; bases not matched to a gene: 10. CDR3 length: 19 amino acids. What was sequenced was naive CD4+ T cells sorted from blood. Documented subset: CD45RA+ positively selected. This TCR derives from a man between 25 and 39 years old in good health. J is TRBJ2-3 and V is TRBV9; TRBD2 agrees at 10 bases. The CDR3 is CASSVGLAGVQKSTDTQYF. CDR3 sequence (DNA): TGTGCCAGCAGCGTAGGGCTAGCGGGAGTTCAAAAGAGCACAGATACGCAGTATTTT.